This record looks at one T cell receptor beta chain sequence and its context. As yet, its antigen is unknown. This entry is derived from a study of cytomegalovirus exposure and HLA in healthy donors. Study-wide results and limits: The authors enumerated some 170 TCR beta chains as linked to cytomegalovirus. For most subjects, TCR beta sequences were reported to predict HLA-A and HLA-B alleles with accuracy. It was confirmed in vitro that three of the CMV-associated chains were specific for CMV antigens.

The study ran its PCR with 60 Vbeta and 13 Jbeta primers. Measured with immunoSEQ multiplex PCR; TCRdb has only the in-frame clones, and not every one. This repertoire shows a few hundred thousand clones, around 79% found once; its top ten account for 0.22%. Every donor was a healthy person donating bone marrow. The sequence came from a girl aged 2-15 years in good health and CMV-seronegative. The sequencing input was PBMCs.

CDR3: CASSKTTGNRYGYTF. In nucleotides, the CDR3 is TGTGCCAGTAGTAAAACGACAGGAAACCGCTATGGCTACACCTTC. The rearrangement uses TRBV19 and TRBJ1-2, with D perhaps matching TRBD1 (6 bases). The CDR3 covers 15 residues. With 4 bases removed from V and 4 bases from J, the gap between germline ends came to 16 bases. Germline CDR1 reads LNHDA; CDR2 reads SQIVND (reference sequence).